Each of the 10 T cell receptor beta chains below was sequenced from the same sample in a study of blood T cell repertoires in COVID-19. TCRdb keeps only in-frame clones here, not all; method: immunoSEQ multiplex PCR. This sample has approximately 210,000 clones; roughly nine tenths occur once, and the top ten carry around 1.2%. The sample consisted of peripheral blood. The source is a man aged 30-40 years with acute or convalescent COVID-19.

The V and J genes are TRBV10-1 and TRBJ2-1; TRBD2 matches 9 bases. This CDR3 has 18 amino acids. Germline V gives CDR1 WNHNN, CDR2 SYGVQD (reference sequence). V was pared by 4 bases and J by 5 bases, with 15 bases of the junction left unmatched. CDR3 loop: CASSVGTSLYPVNNEQFF. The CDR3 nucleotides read TGCGCCAGCAGTGTGGGGACTAGCCTCTACCCTGTAAACAATGAGCAGTTCTTC.

The CDR3 DNA reads as TGTGCCAGCAGCCCCAGGGGCCCTCCGGGCACTGAAGCTTTCTTT. The encoded protein is CASSPRGPPGTEAFF. The chain employs TRBV28 and TRBJ1-1, with a tentative D call TRBD1 (6 bases). The V and J ends lost 6 bases and 4 bases respectively, with 18 bases between them. The CDR3 is 15 residues long. Germline CDR1 is MDHEN and CDR2 is SYDVKM.

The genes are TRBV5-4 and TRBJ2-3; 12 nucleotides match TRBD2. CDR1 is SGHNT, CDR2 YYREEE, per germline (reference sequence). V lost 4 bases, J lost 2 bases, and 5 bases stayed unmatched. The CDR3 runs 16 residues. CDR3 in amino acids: CASSPGTSGLTDTQYF. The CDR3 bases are TGTGCCAGCAGCCCCGGGACTAGCGGGCTCACAGATACGCAGTATTTT.

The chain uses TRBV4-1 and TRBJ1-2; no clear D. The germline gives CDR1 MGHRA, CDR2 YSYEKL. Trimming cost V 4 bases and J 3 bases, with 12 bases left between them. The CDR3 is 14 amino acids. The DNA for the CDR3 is TGCGCCAGCAGCCCGCGGGATGGTCACTATGGCTACACCTTC. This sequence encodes CASSPRDGHYGYTF.

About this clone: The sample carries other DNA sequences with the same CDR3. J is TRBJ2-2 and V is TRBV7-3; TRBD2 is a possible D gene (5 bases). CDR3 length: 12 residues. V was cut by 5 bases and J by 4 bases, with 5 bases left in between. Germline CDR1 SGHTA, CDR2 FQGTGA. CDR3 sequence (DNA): TGTGCCAGCAGCCGGGGCACCGGGGAGCTGTTTTTT. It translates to CASSRGTGELFF.

The CDR3 protein is CASSPTGGGTDTQYF. The DNA for the CDR3 is TGCGCCAGCAGCCCCACGGGGGGGGGCACAGATACGCAGTATTTT. The genes are TRBV5-1 and TRBJ2-3, with 8 nucleotides matching TRBD2. Germline V CDR1 and CDR2: SGHRS, YFSETQ. V lost 4 bases, J lost 1 base, and 5 bases stayed unmatched. This CDR3 contains 15 residues.

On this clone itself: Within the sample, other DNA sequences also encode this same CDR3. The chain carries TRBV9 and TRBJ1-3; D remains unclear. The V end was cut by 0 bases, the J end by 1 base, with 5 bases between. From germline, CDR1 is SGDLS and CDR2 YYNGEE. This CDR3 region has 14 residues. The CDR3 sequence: CASSVALSGNTIYF. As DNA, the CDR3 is TGTGCCAGCAGCGTAGCGCTATCTGGAAACACCATATATTTT.

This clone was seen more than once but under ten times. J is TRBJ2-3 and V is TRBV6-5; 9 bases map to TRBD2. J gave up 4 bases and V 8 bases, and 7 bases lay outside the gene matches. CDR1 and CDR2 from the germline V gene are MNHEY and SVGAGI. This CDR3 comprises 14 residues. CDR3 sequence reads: CASRAGGKADTQYF. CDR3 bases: TGTGCCAGCCGCGCGGGGGGGAAGGCAGATACGCAGTATTTT.

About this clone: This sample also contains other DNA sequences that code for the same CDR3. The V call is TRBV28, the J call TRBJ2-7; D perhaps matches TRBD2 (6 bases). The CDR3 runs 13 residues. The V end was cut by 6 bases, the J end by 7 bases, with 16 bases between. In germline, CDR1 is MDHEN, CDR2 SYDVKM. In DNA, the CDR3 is TGTGCCAGCAGGCCGGGACTTGCGGGGGAGCAGTACTTC. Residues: CASRPGLAGEQYF.

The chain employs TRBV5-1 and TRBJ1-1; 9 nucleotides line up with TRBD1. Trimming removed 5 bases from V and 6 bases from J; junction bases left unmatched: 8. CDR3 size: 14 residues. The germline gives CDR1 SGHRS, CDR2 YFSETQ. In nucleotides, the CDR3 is TGCGCCAGCAGTCAAGAGAGACAGGGGGCTGAAGCTTTCTTT. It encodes CASSQERQGAEAFF.